This TCR beta chain was profiled in a study of identical twins. With template switching, a universal primer site was added, and the cDNA carried unique molecular identifiers. TCRdb called the 5' RACE reads again in MiXCR, with one record for every CDR3 protein. The sample records 350,000 or so distinct CDR3 sequences, approximately 13% being singletons. Trimming left V 2 bases short and J 1 base short, with 5 bases between. Germline values: CDR1 MNHEY, CDR2 SMNVEV (reference sequence). The CDR3 totals 13 residues. This clonotype came up a few times. Healthy Caucasians made up all donors. The sample also formed part of further work on yellow fever vaccine responses in identical twins.

Sequencing was carried out using CD8+ T cells sorted from blood. This clonotype originated in a woman aged 18-30 years in good health. The chain links TRBV27 to TRBJ2-5; D is uncertain. CDR3 DNA sequence: TGTGCCAGCAGTTTAATACCCCAAGAGACCCAGTACTTC. Amino acids: CASSLIPQETQYF.